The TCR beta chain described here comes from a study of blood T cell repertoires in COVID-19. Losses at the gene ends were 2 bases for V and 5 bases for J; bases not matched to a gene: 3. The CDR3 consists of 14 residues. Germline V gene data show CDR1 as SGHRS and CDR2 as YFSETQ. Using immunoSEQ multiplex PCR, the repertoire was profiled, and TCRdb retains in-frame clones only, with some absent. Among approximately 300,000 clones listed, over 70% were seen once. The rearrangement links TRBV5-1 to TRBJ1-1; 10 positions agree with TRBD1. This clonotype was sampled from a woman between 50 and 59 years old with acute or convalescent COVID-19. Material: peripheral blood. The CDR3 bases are TGCGCCAGCAGCTTCCCGGACAGGGGGACTGAAGCTTTCTTT. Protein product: CASSFPDRGTEAFF.